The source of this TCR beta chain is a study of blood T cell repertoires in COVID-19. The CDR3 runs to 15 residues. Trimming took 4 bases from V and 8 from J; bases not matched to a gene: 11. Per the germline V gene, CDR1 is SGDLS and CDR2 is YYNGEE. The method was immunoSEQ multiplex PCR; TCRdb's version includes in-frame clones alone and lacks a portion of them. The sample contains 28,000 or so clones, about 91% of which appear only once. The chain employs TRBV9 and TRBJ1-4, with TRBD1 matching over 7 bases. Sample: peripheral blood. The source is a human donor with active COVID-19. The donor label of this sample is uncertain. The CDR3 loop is CASSPRQGTREKLFF. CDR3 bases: TGTGCCAGCAGCCCCCGACAGGGAACCAGGGAAAAACTGTTTTTT.